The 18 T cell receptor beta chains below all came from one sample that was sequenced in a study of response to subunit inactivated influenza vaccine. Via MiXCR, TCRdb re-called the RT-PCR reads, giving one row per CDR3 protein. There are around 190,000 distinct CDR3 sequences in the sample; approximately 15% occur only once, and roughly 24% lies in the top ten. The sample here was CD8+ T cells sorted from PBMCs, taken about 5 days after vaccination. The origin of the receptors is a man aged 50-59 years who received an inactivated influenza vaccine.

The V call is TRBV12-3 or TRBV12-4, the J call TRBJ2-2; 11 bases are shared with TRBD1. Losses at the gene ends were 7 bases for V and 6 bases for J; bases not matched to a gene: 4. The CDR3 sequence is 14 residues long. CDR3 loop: CASIRTGGSGELFF. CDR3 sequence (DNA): TGTGCCAGCATTAGGACAGGGGGCTCCGGGGAGCTGTTTTTT.

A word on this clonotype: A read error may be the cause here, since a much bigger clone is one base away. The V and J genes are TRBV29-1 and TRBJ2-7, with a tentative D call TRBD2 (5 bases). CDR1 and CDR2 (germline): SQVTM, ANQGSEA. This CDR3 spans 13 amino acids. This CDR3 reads CGVEGGTSYEQYF. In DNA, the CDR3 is TGCGGCGTTGAGGGCGGAACCTCCTACGAGCAGTACTTC.

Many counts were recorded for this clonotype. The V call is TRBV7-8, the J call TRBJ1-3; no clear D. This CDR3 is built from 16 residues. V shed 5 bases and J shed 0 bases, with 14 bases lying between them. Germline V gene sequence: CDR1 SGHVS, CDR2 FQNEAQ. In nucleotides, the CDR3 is TGTGCCAGCAGCCTACACGCCCCGAACTCTGGAAACACCATATATTTT. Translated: CASSLHAPNSGNTIYF.

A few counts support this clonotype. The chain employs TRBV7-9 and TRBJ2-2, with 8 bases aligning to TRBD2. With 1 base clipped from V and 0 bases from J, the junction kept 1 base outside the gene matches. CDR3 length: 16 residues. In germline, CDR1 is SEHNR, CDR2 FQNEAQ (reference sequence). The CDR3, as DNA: TGTGCCAGCAGCTTAGTACTAGCGGCGAACACCGGGGAGCTGTTTTTT. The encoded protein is CASSLVLAANTGELFF.

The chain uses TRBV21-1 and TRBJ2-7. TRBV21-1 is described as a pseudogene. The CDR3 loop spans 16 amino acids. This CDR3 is CASSKDSAGGPYEQYF. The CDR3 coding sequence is TGTGCCAGCAGCAAAGACTCGGCAGGGGGCCCCTACGAGCAGTACTTC.

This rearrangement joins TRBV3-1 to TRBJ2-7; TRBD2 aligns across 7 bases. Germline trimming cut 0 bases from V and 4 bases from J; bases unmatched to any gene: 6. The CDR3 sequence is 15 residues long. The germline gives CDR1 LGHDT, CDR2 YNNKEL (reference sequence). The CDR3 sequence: CASSQDTGRVYEQYF. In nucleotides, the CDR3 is TGTGCCAGCAGCCAAGATACGGGGAGGGTTTACGAGCAGTACTTC.

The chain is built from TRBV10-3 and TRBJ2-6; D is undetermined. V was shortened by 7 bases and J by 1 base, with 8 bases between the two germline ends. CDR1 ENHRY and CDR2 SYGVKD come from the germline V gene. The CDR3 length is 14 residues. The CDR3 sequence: CAINPASGANVLTF. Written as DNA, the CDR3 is TGTGCCATCAACCCAGCTTCTGGGGCCAACGTCCTGACTTTC.

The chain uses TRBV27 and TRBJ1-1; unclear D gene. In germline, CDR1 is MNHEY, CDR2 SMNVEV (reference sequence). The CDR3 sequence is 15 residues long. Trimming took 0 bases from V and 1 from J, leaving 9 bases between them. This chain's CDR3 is CASSLSTVGNTEAFF. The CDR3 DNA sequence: TGTGCCAGCAGTTTATCCACAGTGGGGAACACTGAAGCTTTCTTT.

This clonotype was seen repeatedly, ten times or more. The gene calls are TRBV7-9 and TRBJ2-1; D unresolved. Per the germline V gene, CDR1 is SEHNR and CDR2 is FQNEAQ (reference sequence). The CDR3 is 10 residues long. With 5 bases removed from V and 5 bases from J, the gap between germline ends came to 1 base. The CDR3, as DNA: TGTGCCAGCAGCAACAATGAGCAGTTCTTC. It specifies CASSNNEQFF.

Written as DNA, the CDR3 is TGCAGTGGAATAGGGGATCAAGAGACCCAGTACTTC. This codes for CSGIGDQETQYF. The chain links TRBV20-1 to TRBJ2-5, with D perhaps TRBD1 (5 bases). Germline loops: CDR1 DFQATT, CDR2 SNEGSKA (reference sequence). V was trimmed by 7 bases and J by 2 bases, leaving 11 bases between them. The CDR3 length is 12 residues.

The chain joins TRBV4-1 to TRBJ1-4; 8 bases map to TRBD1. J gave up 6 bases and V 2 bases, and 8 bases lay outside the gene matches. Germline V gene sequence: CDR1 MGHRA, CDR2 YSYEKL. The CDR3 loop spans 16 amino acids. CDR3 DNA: TGCGCCAGCAGCCAAACAACCGGGACAGGTTATGAAAAACTGTTTTTT. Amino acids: CASSQTTGTGYEKLFF.

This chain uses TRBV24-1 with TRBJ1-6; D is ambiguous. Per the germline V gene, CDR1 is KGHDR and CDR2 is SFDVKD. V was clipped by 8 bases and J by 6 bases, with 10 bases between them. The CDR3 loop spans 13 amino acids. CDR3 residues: CATNRDGNSPLHF. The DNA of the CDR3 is TGTGCCACCAACCGGGATGGTAATTCACCCCTCCACTTT.

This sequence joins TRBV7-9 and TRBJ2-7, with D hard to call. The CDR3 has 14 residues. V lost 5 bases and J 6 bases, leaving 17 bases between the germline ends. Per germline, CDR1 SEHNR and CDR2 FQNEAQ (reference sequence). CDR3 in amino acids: CASSPPGPPFEQYF. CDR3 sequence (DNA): TGTGCCAGCAGCCCACCAGGCCCCCCTTTCGAGCAGTACTTC.

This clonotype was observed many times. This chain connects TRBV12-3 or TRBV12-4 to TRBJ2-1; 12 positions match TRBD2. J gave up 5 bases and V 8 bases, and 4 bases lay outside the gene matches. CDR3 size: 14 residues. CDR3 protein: CASRTSGTNNEQFF. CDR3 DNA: TGTGCCAGCCGGACTAGCGGGACCAACAATGAGCAGTTCTTC.

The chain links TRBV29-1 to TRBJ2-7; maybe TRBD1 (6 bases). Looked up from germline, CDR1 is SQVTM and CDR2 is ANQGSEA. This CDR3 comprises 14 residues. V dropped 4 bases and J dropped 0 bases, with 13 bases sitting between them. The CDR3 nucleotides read TGCAGCGTTGTGGGACACTCGAGCTCCTACGAGCAGTACTTC. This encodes CSVVGHSSSYEQYF.

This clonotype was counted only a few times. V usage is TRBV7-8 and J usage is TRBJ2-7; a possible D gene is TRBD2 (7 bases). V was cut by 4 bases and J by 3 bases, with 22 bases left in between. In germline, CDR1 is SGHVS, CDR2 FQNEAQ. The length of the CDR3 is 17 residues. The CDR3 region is CASSSTTGSGIFYEQYF. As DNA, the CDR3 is TGTGCCAGCAGCTCAACAACAGGGAGCGGGATATTCTACGAGCAGTACTTC.

CDR3 in DNA: TGTGCCAGCAGTTTTCAAGGACTCCAGTTCTTC. As protein: CASSFQGLQFF. The gene calls are TRBV12-3 or TRBV12-4 and TRBJ2-1, with a weak D call TRBD2 (5 bases). The CDR3 is 11 amino acids. V lost 3 bases and J 13 bases, leaving 10 bases between the germline ends.

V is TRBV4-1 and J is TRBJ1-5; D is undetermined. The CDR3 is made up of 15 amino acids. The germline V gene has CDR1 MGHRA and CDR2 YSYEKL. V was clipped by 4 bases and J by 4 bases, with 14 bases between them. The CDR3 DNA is TGCGCCAGCAGCCCGCCGGGGAACCTAAATCAGCCCCAGCATTTT. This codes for CASSPPGNLNQPQHF.